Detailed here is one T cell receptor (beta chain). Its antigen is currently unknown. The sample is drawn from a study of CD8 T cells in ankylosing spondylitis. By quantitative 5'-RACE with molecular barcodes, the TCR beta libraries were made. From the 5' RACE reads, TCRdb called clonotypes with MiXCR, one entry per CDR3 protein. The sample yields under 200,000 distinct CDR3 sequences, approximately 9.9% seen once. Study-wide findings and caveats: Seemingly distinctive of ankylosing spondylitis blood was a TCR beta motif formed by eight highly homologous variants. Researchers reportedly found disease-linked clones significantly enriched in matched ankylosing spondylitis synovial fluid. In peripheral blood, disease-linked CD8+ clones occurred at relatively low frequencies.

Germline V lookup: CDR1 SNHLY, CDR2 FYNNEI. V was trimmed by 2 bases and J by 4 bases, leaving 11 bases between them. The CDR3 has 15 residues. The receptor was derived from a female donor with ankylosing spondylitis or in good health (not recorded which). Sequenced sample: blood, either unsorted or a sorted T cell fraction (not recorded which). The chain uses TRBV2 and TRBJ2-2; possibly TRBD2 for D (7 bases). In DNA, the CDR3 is TGTGCCAGCAGTGAATTGGGAGGGGGCACCGGGGAGCTGTTTTTT. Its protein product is CASSELGGGTGELFF.